This TCR beta chain stems from a study of blood T cell repertoires in COVID-19. In the study overall: The samples span acute and convalescent COVID-19 from the United States, Italy and Spain. Sources were T cells, B-cell-depleted T cells, or PBMCs; the material itself was cDNA or gDNA.

Original processing methods: Using reference gene primer amplification, nucleated cell counts were estimated. Produced via immunoSEQ multiplex PCR; TCRdb's table is partial and in-frame only. That table is the source of V, J and clone size, and D and trimming were worked out from the DNA. The sample includes 65,000 to 90,000 clones, 70% to 80% seen only once; the top ten take roughly 15%. This CDR3 comprises 13 residues. Germline CDR1 and CDR2: MNHEY and SMNVEV (reference sequence). V lost 5 bases to trimming and J lost 4 bases, with 11 bases between them. Only a few counts were recorded for this clone.

Material: peripheral blood. The genes are TRBV27 and TRBJ1-1, with D unclear. The receptor was derived from a man between 70 and 80 years old with active or convalescent COVID-19. The CDR3, as DNA: TGTGCCAGCAGTCCTTTCGGTGGCACTGAAGCTTTCTTT. It specifies CASSPFGGTEAFF.